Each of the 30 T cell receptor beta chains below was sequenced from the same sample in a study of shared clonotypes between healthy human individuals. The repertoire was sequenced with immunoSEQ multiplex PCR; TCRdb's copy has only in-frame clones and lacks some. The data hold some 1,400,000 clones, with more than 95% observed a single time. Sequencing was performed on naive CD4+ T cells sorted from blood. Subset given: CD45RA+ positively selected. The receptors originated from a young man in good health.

CDR3: CASSQAYNSRTDTQYF. The CDR3 DNA reads TGCGCCAGCAGCCAAGCCTATAACTCTCGTACAGATACGCAGTATTTT. The chain combines TRBV4-3 with TRBJ2-3; unclear D gene. V lost 1 base, J lost 3 bases, and 14 bases lay in between. This CDR3 contains 16 residues. Germline loops: CDR1 LGHNA, CDR2 YSLEER.

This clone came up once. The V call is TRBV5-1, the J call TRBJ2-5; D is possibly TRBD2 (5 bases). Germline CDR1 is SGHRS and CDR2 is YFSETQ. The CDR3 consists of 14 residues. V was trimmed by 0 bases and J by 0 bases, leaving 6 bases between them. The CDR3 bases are TGCGCCAGCAGCTTGGAGAGGGACCAAGAGACCCAGTACTTC. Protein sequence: CASSLERDQETQYF. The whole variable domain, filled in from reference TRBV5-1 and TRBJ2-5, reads KAGVTQTPRYLIKTRGQQVTLSCSPISGHRSVSWYQQTPGQGLQFLFEYFSETQRNKGNFPGRFSGRQFSNSRSEMNVSTLELGDSALYLCASSLERDQETQYFGPGTRLLVL.

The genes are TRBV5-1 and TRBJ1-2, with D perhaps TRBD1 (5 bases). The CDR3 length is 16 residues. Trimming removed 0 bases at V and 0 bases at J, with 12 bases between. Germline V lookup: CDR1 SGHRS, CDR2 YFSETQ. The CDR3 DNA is TGCGCCAGCAGCTTGGATGCGACAGTGACTAACTATGGCTACACCTTC. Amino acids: CASSLDATVTNYGYTF.

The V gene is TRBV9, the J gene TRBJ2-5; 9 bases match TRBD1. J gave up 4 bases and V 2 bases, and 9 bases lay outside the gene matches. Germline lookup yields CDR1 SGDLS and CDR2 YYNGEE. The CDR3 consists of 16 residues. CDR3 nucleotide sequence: TGTGCCAGCAGCGTCCATCCGGGACAGGGAACAGAGACCCAGTACTTC. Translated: CASSVHPGQGTETQYF.

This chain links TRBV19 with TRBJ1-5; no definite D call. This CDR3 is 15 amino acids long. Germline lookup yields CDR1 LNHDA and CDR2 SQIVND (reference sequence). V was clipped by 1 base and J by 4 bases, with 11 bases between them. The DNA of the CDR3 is TGTGCCAGTAGTATAGTTTCGGTGGAGAATCAGCCCCAGCATTTT. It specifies CASSIVSVENQPQHF.

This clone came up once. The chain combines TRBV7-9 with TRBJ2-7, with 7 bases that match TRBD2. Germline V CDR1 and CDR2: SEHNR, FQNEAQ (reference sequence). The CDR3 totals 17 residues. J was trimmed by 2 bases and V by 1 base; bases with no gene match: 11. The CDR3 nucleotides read TGTGCCAGCAGCTTAGGAGGGAGGGCTCTAGGAACCTACGAGCAGTACTTC. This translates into CASSLGGRALGTYEQYF.

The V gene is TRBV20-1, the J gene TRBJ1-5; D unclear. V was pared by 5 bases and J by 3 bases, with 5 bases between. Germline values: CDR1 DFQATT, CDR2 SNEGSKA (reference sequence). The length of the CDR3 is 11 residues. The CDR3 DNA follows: TGCAGTGCTGCTGCCAATCAGCCCCAGCATTTT. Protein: CSAAANQPQHF.

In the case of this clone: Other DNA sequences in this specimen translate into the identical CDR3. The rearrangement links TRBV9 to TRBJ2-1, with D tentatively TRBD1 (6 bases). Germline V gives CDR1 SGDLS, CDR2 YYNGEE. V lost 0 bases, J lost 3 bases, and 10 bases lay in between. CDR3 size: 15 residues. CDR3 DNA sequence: TGTGCCAGCAGCGTAGCAGGGGACGGCTACAATGAGCAGTTCTTC. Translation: CASSVAGDGYNEQFF.

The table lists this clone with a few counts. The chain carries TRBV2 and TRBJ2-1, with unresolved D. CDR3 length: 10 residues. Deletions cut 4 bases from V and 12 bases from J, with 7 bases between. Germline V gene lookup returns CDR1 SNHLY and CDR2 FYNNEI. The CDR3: CASSVAAQFF. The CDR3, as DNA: TGTGCCAGCAGTGTAGCTGCGCAGTTCTTC.

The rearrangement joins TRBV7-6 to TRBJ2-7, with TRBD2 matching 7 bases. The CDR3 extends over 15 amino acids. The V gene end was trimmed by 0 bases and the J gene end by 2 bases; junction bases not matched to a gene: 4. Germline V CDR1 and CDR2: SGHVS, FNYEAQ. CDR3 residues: CASSLAGSGTYEQYF. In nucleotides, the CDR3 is TGTGCCAGCAGCTTAGCGGGCAGCGGGACCTACGAGCAGTACTTC.

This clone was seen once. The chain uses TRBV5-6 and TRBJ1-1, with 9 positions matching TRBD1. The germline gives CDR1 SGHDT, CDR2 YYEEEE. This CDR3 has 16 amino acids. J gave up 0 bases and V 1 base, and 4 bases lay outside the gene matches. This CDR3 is CASSLNRGRLNTEAFF. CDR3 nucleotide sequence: TGTGCCAGCAGCTTGAACAGGGGGCGTTTGAACACTGAAGCTTTCTTT.

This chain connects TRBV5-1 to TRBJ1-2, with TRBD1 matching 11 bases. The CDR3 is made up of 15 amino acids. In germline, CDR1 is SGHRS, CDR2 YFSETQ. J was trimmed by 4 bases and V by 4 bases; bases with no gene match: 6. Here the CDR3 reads CASSRTGGDSYGYTF. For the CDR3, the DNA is TGCGCCAGCAGCAGGACAGGGGGCGATAGCTATGGCTACACCTTC.

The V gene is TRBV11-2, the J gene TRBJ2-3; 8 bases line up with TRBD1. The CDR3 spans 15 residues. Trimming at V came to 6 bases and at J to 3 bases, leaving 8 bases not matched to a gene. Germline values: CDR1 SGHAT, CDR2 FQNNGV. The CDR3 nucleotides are TGTGCCAGCAGTCGCGGACAGGGTGGGACAGATACGCAGTATTTT. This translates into CASSRGQGGTDTQYF.

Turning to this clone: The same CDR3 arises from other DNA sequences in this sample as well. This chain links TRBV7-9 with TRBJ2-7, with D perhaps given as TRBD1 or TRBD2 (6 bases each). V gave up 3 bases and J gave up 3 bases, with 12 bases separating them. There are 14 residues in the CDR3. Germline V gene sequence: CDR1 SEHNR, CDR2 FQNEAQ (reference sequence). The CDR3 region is CASSLGGGSYEQYF. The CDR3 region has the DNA TGTGCCAGCAGCTTGGGGGGCGGTAGCTACGAGCAGTACTTC.

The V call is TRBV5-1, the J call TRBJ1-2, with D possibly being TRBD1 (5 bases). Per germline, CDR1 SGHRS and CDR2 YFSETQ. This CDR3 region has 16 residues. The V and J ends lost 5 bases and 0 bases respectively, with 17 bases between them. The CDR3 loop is CASRLQVRGANYGYTF. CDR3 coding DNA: TGCGCCAGCAGGTTACAGGTGCGGGGAGCTAACTATGGCTACACCTTC.

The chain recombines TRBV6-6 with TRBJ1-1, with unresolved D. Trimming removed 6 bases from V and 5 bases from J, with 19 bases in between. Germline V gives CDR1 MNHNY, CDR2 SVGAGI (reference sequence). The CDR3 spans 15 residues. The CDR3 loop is CASRRITQDKTEAFF. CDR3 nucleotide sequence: TGTGCCAGCAGACGGATTACTCAGGATAAAACTGAAGCTTTCTTT.

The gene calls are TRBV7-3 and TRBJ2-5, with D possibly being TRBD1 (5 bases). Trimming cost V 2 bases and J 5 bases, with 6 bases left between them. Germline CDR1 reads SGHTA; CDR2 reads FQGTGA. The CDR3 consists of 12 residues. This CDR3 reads CASSLGAETQYF. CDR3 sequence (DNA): TGTGCCAGCAGCTTAGGGGCGGAGACCCAGTACTTC.

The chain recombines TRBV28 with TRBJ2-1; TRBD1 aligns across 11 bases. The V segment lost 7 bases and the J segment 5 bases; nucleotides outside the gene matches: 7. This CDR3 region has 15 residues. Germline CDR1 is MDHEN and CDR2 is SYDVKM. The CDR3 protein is CASTRGGQGDNEQFF. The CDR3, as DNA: TGTGCCAGCACCCGAGGGGGACAGGGGGACAATGAGCAGTTCTTC.

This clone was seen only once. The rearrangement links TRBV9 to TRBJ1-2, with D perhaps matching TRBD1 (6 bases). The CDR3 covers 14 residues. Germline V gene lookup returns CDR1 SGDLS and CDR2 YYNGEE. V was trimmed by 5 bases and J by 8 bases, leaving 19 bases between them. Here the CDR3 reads CASRGPQGGRGYTF. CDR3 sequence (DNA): TGTGCCAGCAGGGGTCCACAGGGAGGAAGAGGCTACACCTTC.

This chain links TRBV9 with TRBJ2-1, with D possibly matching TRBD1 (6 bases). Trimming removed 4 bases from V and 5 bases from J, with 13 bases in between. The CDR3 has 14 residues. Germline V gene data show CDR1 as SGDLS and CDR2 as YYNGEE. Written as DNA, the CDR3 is TGTGCCAGCAGCCCCGGACAGAGCAACAATGAGCAGTTCTTC. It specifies CASSPGQSNNEQFF.

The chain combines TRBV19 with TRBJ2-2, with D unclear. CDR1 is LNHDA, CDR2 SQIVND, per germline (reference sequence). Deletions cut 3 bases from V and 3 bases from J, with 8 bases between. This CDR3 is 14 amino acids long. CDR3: CASSIALDTGELFF. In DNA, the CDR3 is TGTGCCAGTAGTATCGCATTAGACACCGGGGAGCTGTTTTTT.

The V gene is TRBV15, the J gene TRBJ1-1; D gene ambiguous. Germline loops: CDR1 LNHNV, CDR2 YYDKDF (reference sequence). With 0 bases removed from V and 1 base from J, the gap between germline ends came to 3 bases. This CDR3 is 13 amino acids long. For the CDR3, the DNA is TGTGCCACCAGCAGAGAACGGAACACTGAAGCTTTCTTT. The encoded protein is CATSRERNTEAFF.

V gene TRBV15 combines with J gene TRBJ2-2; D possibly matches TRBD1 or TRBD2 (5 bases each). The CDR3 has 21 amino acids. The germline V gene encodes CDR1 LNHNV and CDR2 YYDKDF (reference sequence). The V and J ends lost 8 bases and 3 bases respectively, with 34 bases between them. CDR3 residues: CATRGRGLGAGKIHYTGELFF. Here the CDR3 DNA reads TGTGCCACCCGCGGGCGAGGCCTCGGGGCAGGGAAGATTCATTACACCGGGGAGCTGTTTTTT. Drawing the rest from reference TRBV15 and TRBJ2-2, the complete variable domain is DAMVIQNPRYQVTQFGKPVTLSCSQTLNHNVMYWYQQKSSQAPKLLFHYYDKDFNNEADTPDNFQSRRPNTSFCFLDIRSPGLGDTAMYLCATRGRGLGAGKIHYTGELFFGEGSRLTVL.

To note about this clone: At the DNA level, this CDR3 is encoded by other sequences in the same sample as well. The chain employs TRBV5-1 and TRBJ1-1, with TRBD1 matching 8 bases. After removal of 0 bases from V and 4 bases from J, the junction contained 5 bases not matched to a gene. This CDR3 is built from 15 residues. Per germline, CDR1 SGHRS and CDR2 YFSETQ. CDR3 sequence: CASSLDPGGGTEAFF. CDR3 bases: TGCGCCAGCAGCTTGGACCCAGGGGGCGGCACTGAAGCTTTCTTT.

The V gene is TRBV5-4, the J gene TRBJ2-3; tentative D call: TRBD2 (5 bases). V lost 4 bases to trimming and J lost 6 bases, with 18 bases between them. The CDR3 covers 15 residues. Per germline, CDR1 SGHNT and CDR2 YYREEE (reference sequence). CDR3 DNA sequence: TGTGCCAGCAGCACCCTACTAGGCATGGCTGATACGCAGTATTTT. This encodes CASSTLLGMADTQYF.

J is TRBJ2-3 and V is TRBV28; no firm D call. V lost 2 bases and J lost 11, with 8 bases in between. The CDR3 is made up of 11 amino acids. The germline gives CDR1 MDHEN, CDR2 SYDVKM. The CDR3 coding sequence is TGTGCCAGCAGTTTAAGGGAAAGGCAGTATTTT. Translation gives CASSLRERQYF. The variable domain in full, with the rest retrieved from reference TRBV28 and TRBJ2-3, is DVKVTQSSRYLVKRTGEKVFLECVQDMDHENMFWYRQDPGLGLRLIYFSYDVKMKEKGDIPEGYSVSREKKERFSLILESASTNQTSMYLCASSLRERQYFGPGTRLTVL.

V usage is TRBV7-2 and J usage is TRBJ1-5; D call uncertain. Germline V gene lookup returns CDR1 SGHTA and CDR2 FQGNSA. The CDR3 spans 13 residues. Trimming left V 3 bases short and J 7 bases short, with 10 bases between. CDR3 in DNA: TGTGCCAGCAGCTTGCACCGGGAACAGCCCCAGCATTTT. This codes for CASSLHREQPQHF.

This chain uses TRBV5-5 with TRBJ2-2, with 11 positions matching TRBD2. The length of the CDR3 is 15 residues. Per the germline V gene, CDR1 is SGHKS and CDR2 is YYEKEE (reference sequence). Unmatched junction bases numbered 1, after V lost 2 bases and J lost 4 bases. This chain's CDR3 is CASSFLAGGTGELFF. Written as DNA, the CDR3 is TGTGCCAGCAGCTTCCTAGCGGGAGGCACCGGGGAGCTGTTTTTT. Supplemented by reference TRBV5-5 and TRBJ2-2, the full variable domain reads DAGVTQSPTHLIKTRGQQVTLRCSPISGHKSVSWYQQVLGQGPQFIFQYYEKEERGRGNFPDRFSARQFPNYSSELNVNALLLGDSALYLCASSFLAGGTGELFFGEGSRLTVL.

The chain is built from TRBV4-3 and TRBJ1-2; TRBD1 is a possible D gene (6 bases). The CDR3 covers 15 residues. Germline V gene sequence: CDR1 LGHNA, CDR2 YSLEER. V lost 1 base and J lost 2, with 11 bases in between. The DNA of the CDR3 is TGCGCCAGCAGCCAAGGGGGGACACTCAACTATGGCTACACCTTC. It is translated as CASSQGGTLNYGYTF.

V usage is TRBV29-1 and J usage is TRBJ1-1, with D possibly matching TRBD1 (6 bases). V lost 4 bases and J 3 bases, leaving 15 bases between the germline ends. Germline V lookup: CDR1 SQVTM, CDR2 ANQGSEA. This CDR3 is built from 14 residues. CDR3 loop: CSVVRTTGYTEAFF. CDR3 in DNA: TGCAGCGTTGTCCGTACGACAGGCTACACTGAAGCTTTCTTT.